This T cell receptor (beta chain) was recorded in a study of metastatic and nonmetastatic thyroid tumors. MiXCR re-clonotyped the PCR reads for TCRdb. The table includes about 11,000 clones, under 35% detected once. There are a few counts of this clone. Prior to thyroid surgery, none of the patients had received any treatment. Germline CDR1 is MNHEY and CDR2 is SVGEGT. The CDR3 has 16 amino acids. V shed 2 bases and J 3 bases; nucleotides not matched to a gene: 7. This TCR was sampled from a female donor with papillary thyroid cancer or a benign thyroid nodule (not recorded which). Some clones in this sample may be carry-over from other donors' samples. Material for sequencing was tumor tissue. The chain joins TRBV6-2 or TRBV6-3 to TRBJ2-7; TRBD1 matches 10 bases. CDR3 protein: CASSYAVRTGGYEQYF. CDR3 bases: TGTGCCAGCAGTTACGCGGTCCGGACAGGGGGCTACGAGCAGTACTTC.